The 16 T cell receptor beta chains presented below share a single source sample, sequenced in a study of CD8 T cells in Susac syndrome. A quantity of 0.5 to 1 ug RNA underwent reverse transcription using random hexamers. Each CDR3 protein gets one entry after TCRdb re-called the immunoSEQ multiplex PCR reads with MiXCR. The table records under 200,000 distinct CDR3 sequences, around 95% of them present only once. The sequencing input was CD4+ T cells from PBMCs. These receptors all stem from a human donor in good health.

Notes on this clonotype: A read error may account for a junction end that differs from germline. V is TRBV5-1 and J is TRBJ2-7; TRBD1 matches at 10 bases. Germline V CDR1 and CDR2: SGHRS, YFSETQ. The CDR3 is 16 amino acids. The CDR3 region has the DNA TGCGCCAGCAGCACCACCGGGACAGGGGCCTCCAACGAGCAGTACTTC. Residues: CASSTTGTGASNEQYF.

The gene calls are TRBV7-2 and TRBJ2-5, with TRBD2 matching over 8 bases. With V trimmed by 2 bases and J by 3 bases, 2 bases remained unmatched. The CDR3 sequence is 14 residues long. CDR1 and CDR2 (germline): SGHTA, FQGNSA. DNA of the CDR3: TGTGCCAGCAGCTTATGGCGGGGGGAAGAGACCCAGTACTTC. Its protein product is CASSLWRGEETQYF.

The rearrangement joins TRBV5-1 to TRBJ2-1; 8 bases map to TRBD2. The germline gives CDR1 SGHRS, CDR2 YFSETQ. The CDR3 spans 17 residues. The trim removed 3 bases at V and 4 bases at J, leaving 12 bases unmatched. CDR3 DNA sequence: TGCGCCAGCAGCTGGCGTTTGGGAGCGGGGGATTACAATGAGCAGTTCTTC. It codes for CASSWRLGAGDYNEQFF.

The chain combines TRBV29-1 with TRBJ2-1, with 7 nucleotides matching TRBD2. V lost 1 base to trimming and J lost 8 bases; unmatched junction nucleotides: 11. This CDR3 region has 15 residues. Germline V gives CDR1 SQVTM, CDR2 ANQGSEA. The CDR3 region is CSVEGGGNHWYEQFF. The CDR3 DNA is TGCAGCGTTGAAGGGGGGGGGAACCATTGGTATGAGCAGTTCTTC.

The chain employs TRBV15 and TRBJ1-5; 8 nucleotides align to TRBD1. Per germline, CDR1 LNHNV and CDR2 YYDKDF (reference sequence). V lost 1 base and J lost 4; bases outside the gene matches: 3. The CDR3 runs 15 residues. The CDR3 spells CATSRGDRINQPQHF. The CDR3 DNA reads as TGTGCCACCAGCAGAGGGGACAGGATTAATCAGCCCCAGCATTTT.

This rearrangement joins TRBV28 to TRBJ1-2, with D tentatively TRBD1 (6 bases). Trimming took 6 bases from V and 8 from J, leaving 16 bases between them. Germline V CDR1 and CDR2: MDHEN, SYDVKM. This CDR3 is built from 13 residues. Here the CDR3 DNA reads TGTGCCAGCAGACCGGACAGTAACTGGGGCTACACCTTC. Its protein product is CASRPDSNWGYTF.

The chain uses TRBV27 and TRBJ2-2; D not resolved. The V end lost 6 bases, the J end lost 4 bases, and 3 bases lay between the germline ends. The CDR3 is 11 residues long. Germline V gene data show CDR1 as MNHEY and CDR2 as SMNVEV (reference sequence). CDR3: CASSRTGELFF. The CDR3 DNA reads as TGTGCCAGCAGCCGCACCGGGGAGCTGTTTTTT.

As DNA, the CDR3 is TGTGCCAGCAGCGTAGGACTAGCGGGGCTCGATGAGCAGTTCTTC. Protein product: CASSVGLAGLDEQFF. The rearrangement uses TRBV9 and TRBJ2-1, with TRBD2 identical over 11 bases. Germline CDR1 is SGDLS and CDR2 is YYNGEE. The V and J ends lost 0 bases and 8 bases, in that order; junction bases with no gene match: 4. CDR3 length equals 15 residues.

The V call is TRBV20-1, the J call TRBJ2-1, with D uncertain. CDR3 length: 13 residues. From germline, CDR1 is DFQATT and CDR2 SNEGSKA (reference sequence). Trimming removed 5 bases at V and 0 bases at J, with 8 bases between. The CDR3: CSAGPSSYNEQFF. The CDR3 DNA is TGCAGTGCTGGCCCCAGCTCCTACAATGAGCAGTTCTTC.

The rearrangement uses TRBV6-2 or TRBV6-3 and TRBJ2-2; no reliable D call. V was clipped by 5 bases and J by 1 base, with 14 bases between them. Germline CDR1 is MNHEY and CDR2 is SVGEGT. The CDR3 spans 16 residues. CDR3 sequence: CASSHLQVGNTGELFF. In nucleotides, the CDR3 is TGTGCCAGCAGTCATCTCCAGGTGGGGAACACCGGGGAGCTGTTTTTT.

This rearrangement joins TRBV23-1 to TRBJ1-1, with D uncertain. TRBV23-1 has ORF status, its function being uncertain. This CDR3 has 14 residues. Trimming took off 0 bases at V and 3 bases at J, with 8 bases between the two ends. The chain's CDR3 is CASSQSPWDTEAFF. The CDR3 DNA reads TGCGCCAGCAGTCAATCCCCCTGGGACACTGAAGCTTTCTTT.

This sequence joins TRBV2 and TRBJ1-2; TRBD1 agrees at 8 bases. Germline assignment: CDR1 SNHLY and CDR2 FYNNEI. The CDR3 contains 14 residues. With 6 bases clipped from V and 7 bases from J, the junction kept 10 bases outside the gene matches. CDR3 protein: CASSRNRGAGGYTF. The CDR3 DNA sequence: TGTGCCAGCAGCCGGAACAGGGGGGCGGGTGGCTACACCTTC.

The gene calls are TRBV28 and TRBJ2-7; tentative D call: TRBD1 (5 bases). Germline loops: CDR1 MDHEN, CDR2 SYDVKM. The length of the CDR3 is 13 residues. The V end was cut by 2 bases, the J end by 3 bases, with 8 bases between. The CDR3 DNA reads TGTGCCAGCAGTTTAGCAGGGTTCTACGAGCAGTACTTC. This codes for CASSLAGFYEQYF.

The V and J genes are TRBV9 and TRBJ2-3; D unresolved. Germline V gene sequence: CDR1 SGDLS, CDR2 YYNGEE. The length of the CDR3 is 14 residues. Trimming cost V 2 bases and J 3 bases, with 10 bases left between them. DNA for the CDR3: TGTGCCAGCAGCGTTTCCATAGGGACAGATACGCAGTATTTT. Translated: CASSVSIGTDTQYF.

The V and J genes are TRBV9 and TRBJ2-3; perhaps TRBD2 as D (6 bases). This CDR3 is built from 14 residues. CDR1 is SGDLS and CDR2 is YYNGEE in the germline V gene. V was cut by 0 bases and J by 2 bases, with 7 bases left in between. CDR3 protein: CASSVGGDTDTQYF. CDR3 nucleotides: TGTGCCAGCAGCGTAGGGGGGGACACAGATACGCAGTATTTT.

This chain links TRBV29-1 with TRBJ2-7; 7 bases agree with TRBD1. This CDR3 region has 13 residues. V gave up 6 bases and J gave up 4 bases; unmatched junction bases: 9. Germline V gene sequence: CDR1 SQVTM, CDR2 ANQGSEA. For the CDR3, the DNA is TGCAGCGTGCTGGGCAGGGGGAATTACGAGCAGTACTTC. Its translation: CSVLGRGNYEQYF.